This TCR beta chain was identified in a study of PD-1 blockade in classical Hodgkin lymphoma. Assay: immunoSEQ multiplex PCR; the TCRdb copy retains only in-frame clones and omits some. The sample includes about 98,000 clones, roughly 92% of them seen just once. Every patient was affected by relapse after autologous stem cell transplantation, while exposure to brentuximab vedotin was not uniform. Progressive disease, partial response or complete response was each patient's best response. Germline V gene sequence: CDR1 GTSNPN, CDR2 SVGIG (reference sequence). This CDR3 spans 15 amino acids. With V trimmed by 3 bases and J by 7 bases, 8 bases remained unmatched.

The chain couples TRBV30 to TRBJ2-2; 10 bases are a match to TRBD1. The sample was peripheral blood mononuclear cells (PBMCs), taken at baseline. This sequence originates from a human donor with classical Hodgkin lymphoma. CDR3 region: CAWRGGTGVIGELFF. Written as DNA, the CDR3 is TGTGCCTGGAGGGGCGGGACAGGGGTAATCGGGGAGCTGTTTTTT.